Only a few counts were recorded for the clone carrying this T cell receptor beta chain. The time point here: blood at routine non-recurrence follow-up after resection. Without sorting, whole RNA was sequenced from tumor, nontumor lung or frozen PBMC. This record comes from a study of spatial heterogeneity in lung cancer. Using its own MiXCR run on the 5' RACE reads, TCRdb lists one record per CDR3 protein. The table lists 95,000 to 130,000 distinct CDR3 sequences, 12% of them singletons. Germline V lookup: CDR1 KGHDR, CDR2 SFDVKD. With 7 bases clipped from V and 1 base from J, the junction kept 4 bases outside the gene matches. This CDR3 region has 14 residues.

The gene calls are TRBV24-1 and TRBJ1-1; 8 nucleotides agree with TRBD1. The sequencing used PBMCs, collected at follow-up. The origin of this receptor is a male donor with early-stage non-small cell lung cancer. In DNA, the CDR3 is TGTGCCACCAGAGGACAGGGAGCGAACACTGAAGCTTTCTTT. It translates to CATRGQGANTEAFF.